The 6 T cell receptor beta chains reported below all come from one sample, sequenced in a study of shared clonotypes between healthy human individuals. Only in-frame clones appear in the TCRdb table, and some are missing; sequencing was by immunoSEQ multiplex PCR. Here the sample spans some 1.5 million clones, around 98% being singletons. The sequencing sample was made of naive CD4+ T cells sorted from blood. Subset: CD45RA+ positively selected. The receptors here all came from a young man in good health.

The V and J genes are TRBV14 and TRBJ1-4; D gene ambiguous. This CDR3 comprises 15 residues. Germline-derived CDR1 and CDR2 are SGHDN and FVKESK. Between the trimmed V and J ends, which lost 2 bases and 0 bases, there was a span of 7 bases. CDR3: CASSQYGPTNEKLFF. The CDR3 nucleotides are TGTGCCAGCAGCCAATACGGGCCAACTAATGAAAAACTGTTTTTT.

The chain carries TRBV9 and TRBJ2-5; no clear D gene. The CDR3 contains 15 residues. The germline CDR1 and CDR2 sequences are SGDLS and YYNGEE. V dropped 0 bases and J dropped 2 bases, with 11 bases sitting between them. The CDR3 coding sequence is TGTGCCAGCAGCGTAGATCAGGTTCCGCAAGAGACCCAGTACTTC. It encodes CASSVDQVPQETQYF. Full variable domain (missing parts from reference TRBV9 and TRBJ2-5): DSGVTQTPKHLITATGQRVTLRCSPRSGDLSVYWYQQSLDQGLQFLIQYYNGEERAKGNILERFSAQQFPDLHSELNLSSLELGDSALYFCASSVDQVPQETQYFGPGTRLLVL.

The chain employs TRBV28 and TRBJ2-3; weak D call: TRBD2 (7 bases). This CDR3 is 14 amino acids long. Per germline, CDR1 MDHEN and CDR2 SYDVKM. Trimming shortened V by 8 bases and J by 0 bases, and 12 bases separated the two germline ends. The CDR3 is CASQPGGSTDTQYF. CDR3 sequence (DNA): TGTGCCAGCCAGCCGGGGGGCAGCACAGATACGCAGTATTTT.

V usage is TRBV5-1 and J usage is TRBJ2-7; D unresolved. This CDR3 is 13 amino acids long. Per the germline V gene, CDR1 is SGHRS and CDR2 is YFSETQ. V lost 2 bases and J 4 bases, leaving 10 bases between the germline ends. Here the CDR3 DNA reads TGCGCCAGCAGCTTATCCCACAAATACGAGCAGTACTTC. Its translation: CASSLSHKYEQYF.

The rearrangement links TRBV5-6 to TRBJ2-2; 7 bases agree with TRBD1. Trimming at V came to 5 bases and at J to 2 bases, leaving 9 bases not matched to a gene. Germline CDR1 reads SGHDT; CDR2 reads YYEEEE. This CDR3 region has 16 residues. The CDR3 nucleotides are TGTGCCAGCAGGGGGCGACAGGGCAAAAACACCGGGGAGCTGTTTTTT. This encodes CASRGRQGKNTGELFF.

The V and J genes are TRBV7-8 and TRBJ1-4; TRBD1 matches 8 bases. Germline CDR1 is SGHVS and CDR2 is FQNEAQ. The CDR3 is made up of 15 amino acids. The J segment lost 8 bases and the V segment lost 1 base, leaving 6 bases of the junction unmatched. CDR3: CASSLVQGAREKLFF. CDR3 nucleotide sequence: TGTGCCAGCAGCTTAGTGCAGGGGGCAAGAGAAAAACTGTTTTTT.